This entry concerns a single TCR beta chain. The data are from a study of cytomegalovirus exposure and HLA in healthy donors. Primers: 60 Vbeta forward and 13 Jbeta reverse. Generated by immunoSEQ multiplex PCR, the TCRdb table keeps only in-frame clones and is missing some. The repertoire includes 200,000 to 250,000 clones, over 70% of them detected once, and 2.7% sits in the top ten. Trimming took 3 bases from V and 4 from J, leaving 18 bases between them. The germline V gene encodes CDR1 SNHLY and CDR2 FYNNEI. There are 16 residues in the CDR3. The chain has TRBV2 and TRBJ1-2, with TRBD1 as a possible D gene (6 bases). Material for sequencing was PBMCs. The source of this sequence is a woman aged 55-70 years in good health and CMV-seropositive. The DNA of the CDR3 is TGTGCCAGCAGTGATCAAGGACAGCTTGGCCTCTATGGCTACACCTTC. Its translation: CASSDQGQLGLYGYTF. Variable domain in full (rest from reference TRBV2 and TRBJ1-2): EPEVTQTPSHQVTQMGQEVILRCVPISNHLYFYWYRQILGQKVEFLVSFYNNEISEKSEIFDDQFSVERPDGSNFTLKIRSTKLEDSAMYFCASSDQGQLGLYGYTFGSGTRLTVV.